This T cell receptor (beta chain) stems from a study of shared clonotypes between healthy human individuals. Trimming removed 1 base from V and 12 bases from J, with 13 bases in between. This CDR3 is built from 14 residues. Germline values: CDR1 SEHNR, CDR2 FQNEAQ (reference sequence). As processed by the authors: Filtering differed for immunoSEQ, which gave only junction sequences without quality scores. The repertoire was sequenced with immunoSEQ multiplex PCR; TCRdb's copy has only in-frame clones and lacks some. The V and J calls and clone size are taken from that table; D and trimming were inferred from the DNA. The sample includes around 640,000 clones, roughly 95% seen only once; the top ten take 0.11%. CD8 cells regarded as naive lacked CD45RO, were positively chosen for CCR7, and omitted terminally differentiated effector memory CD45RA+ cells. The study, taken as a whole, reports: Clonotypes shared by all four sorted-subset donors had higher generation probabilities than non-shared clonotypes. Some naive CD4 clonotypes, about 5.5%, turned up in common across a handful of donors.

A note on this clone: Its cognate antigen is unknown.

This chain connects TRBV7-9 to TRBJ1-6, with a tentative D call TRBD1 (6 bases). This receptor was obtained from a woman aged 30 to 39 in good health. The sample was naive CD8+ T cells sorted from blood. The CDR3 bases are TGTGCCAGCAGCTTAGTAGGGGGAGGCGTACCCCTCCACTTT. Protein: CASSLVGGGVPLHF. Complete variable domain (other parts from reference TRBV7-9 and TRBJ1-6): DTGVSQNPRHKITKRGQNVTFRCDPISEHNRLYWYRQTLGQGPEFLTYFQNEAQLEKSRLLSDRFSAERPKGSFSTLEIQRTEQGDSAMYLCASSLVGGGVPLHFGNGTRLTVT.